This T cell receptor beta chain originates from a study of response to subunit inactivated influenza vaccine. Overall study findings and caveats: After each seasonal influenza vaccination, few new T cells are recruited, the authors suggested.

This clonotype has just one count. Its antigen is not identified. TCRdb reanalysed the RT-PCR reads using MiXCR and keeps one entry per CDR3 protein. There are just over 300,000 distinct CDR3 sequences in the sample; around 22% occur only once, and 10% to 13% lies in the top ten. The germline gives CDR1 GTSNPN, CDR2 SVGIG (reference sequence). V shed 0 bases and J 0 bases; nucleotides not matched to a gene: 1. The CDR3 sequence is 14 residues long. The starting material was PBMCs from blood, obtained less than 22 months after vaccination. This TCR was sampled from a man in his fifties or sixties who received an inactivated influenza vaccine. The rearrangement joins TRBV30 to TRBJ1-1; 7 positions agree with TRBD1. The CDR3 sequence: CAWSVGQVNTEAFF. CDR3 coding DNA: TGTGCCTGGAGTGTCGGACAGGTGAACACTGAAGCTTTCTTT.